Sequencing of this T cell receptor (beta chain) was carried out in a study of regulatory T cells in long-lasting Graves disease. Trimming at V came to 6 bases and at J to 7 bases, leaving 10 bases not matched to a gene. The germline gives CDR1 SQVTM, CDR2 ANQGSEA. This CDR3 has 14 amino acids. The time point is: persistent/refractory GD, antithyroid drugs over 5 years with positive TRAb. Extracted PBMC RNA gave rise to the TCR library. The authors built TCR beta libraries using iRepertoire HTBI primers and Arm-PCR of CDR3 regions. Each CDR3 protein is one row after TCRdb ran MiXCR on the multiplex PCR reads. Among some 300,000 distinct CDR3 sequences, roughly a fifth were seen once, and the ten largest hold 56%.

The sequence was collected from a female donor with Graves disease. V and J are TRBV29-1 and TRBJ2-7; 12 bases line up with TRBD2. This material consisted of peripheral blood mononuclear cells (PBMCs), taken when the disease was refractory, from a patient treated with antithyroid drugs. The CDR3: CSVARGLAGYEQYF. The CDR3 nucleotides are TGCAGCGTCGCCCGGGGACTAGCGGGTTATGAGCAGTACTTC.